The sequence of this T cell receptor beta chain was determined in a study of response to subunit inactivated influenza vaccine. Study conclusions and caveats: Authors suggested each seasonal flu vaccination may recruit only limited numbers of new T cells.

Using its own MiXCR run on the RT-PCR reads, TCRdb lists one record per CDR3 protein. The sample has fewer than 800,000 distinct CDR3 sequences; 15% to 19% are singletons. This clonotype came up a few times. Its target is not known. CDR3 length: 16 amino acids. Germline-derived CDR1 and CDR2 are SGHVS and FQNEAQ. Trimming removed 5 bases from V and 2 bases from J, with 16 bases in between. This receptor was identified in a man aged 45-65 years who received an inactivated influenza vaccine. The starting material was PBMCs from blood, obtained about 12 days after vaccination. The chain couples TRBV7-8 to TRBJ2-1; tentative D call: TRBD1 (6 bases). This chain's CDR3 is CASSIQGTGTYNEQFF. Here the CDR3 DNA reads TGTGCCAGCAGCATTCAGGGGACGGGCACCTACAATGAGCAGTTCTTC. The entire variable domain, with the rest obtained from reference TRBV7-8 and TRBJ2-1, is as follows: GAGVSQSPRYKVAKRGQDVALRCDPISGHVSLFWYQQALGQGPEFLTYFQNEAQLDKSGLPSDRFFAERPEGSVSTLKIQRTQQEDSAVYLCASSIQGTGTYNEQFFGPGTRLTVL.